What follows is one TCR beta chain and its context. Its antigen is unidentified. This sample is drawn from a study of cytomegalovirus exposure and HLA in healthy donors. Overall study findings and caveats: Rarity characterized most TCR sequences, yet some public TCRs appeared in many donors. The classifier reportedly diagnosed cytomegalovirus status with high sensitivity and specificity. Among donors in an Asian-associated ancestry cluster, a later analysis reportedly found fewer N-insertions than the roughly 610-donor mean. Highest at DRB1 and lowest at HLA-C, TCR association rates differed among HLA loci in a later analysis.

A multiplex PCR was run with 60 Vbeta primers and 13 Jbeta primers. Sequencing used immunoSEQ multiplex PCR; TCRdb keeps in-frame clones, though not all of them. In the table there are some 80,000 clones, 78% of which are singletons. Sequenced: PBMCs. The sequence was collected from a man younger than 30 in good health and CMV-seropositive.

In nucleotides, the CDR3 is TGTGCCAGCAGCTTGTTTTGGGGACAGGCTAATGAAAAACTGTTTTTT. Translation gives CASSLFWGQANEKLFF. The gene calls are TRBV7-2 and TRBJ1-4, with 8 bases lining up with TRBD1. This CDR3 has 16 amino acids. The V and J ends lost 3 bases and 3 bases, in that order; junction bases with no gene match: 6. CDR1 is SGHTA and CDR2 is FQGNSA in the germline V gene.